A selection of T cell receptor beta chains follows, all from one sample in a study of control samples from healthy donors and cancer patients. Clones were read by immunoSEQ multiplex PCR, and TCRdb kept only the in-frame ones, dropping some. The table has 150,000 to 200,000 clones, almost 90% seen once. The sequenced sample consisted of blood. Receptor source: a woman aged 45-59 years in good health. CDR3s include the opening cysteine and the closing phenylalanine or tryptophan. D genes are given only for firm matches. For some rows the clone size is stated as once, few or many, or as a class when expanded; others skip it.

CDR3nt	CDR3aa	abundance	len	v_gene	d_gene	j_gene
TGTGCCACCAGCAGAGCTCTCGCTAGCGGCTCCTACAATGAGCAGTTCTTC	CATSRALASGSYNEQFF	NA	17	TRBV15	TRBD2	TRBJ2-1
TGTGCCACCAGTGATCCCGGGACAGGCTATGGCTACACCTTC	CATSDPGTGYGYTF	NA	14	TRBV24-1	TRBD1	TRBJ1-2
TGTGCCAGCAGTCGGGGGGACTATGGCTACACCTTC	CASSRGDYGYTF	NA	12	TRBV28	NA	TRBJ1-2
TGCGCCAGCAGCCTTCAAGTGGCGGGGGGGGAGCAGTTCTTC	CASSLQVAGGEQFF	NA	14	TRBV4-3	TRBD2	TRBJ2-1
TGTGCCAGCAGCCCCGGGACTAGCGGGGGGAACCAAGAGACCCAGTACTTC	CASSPGTSGGNQETQYF	NA	17	TRBV9	TRBD2	TRBJ2-5
TGTGCCAGCAGCGCCTCGGGGGGTAGTAATGAAAAACTGTTTTTT	CASSASGGSNEKLFF	NA	15	TRBV9	NA	TRBJ1-4
TGTGCCAGCAGCTTTGCGGGAGCCGGCACAGATACGCAGTATTTT	CASSFAGAGTDTQYF	NA	15	TRBV7-3	TRBD2	TRBJ2-3
TGCGCCAGCAGCTTGCCCGGGACAGGGTTGCATTCATCCCTCCACTTT	CASSLPGTGLHSSLHF	NA	16	TRBV5-1	TRBD1	TRBJ1-6
TGTGCCAGCAGCCCTCTCCTTCGGGCGAGCACCGGGGAGCTGTTTTTT	CASSPLLRASTGELFF	NA	16	TRBV5-8	NA	TRBJ2-2
TGTGCCAGCAGGGGGGCTAGCGGCTACGAGCAGTACTTC	CASRGASGYEQYF	NA	13	TRBV7-9	NA	TRBJ2-7
TGTGCCAGCTCACCAAGCATATTGAACACTGAAGCTTTCTTT	CASSPSILNTEAFF	once	14	TRBV18	NA	TRBJ1-1
TGCGCCAGCAGCTTGTCGGAGCTCAATAGCAATCAGCCCCAGCATTTT	CASSLSELNSNQPQHF	NA	16	TRBV5-1	NA	TRBJ1-5
TGTGCCAGCAGTCGACAGGGGAATGAAAAACTGTTTTTT	CASSRQGNEKLFF	NA	13	TRBV27	TRBD1	TRBJ1-4
TGTGCCAGCAGCTTAGAGGCTAGCGGGACAGATACGCAGTATTTT	CASSLEASGTDTQYF	NA	15	TRBV11-2	TRBD2	TRBJ2-3
TGTGCCAGCAGCTTCCCGGGGAGCCTCTCTGGAAACACCATATATTTT	CASSFPGSLSGNTIYF	NA	16	TRBV7-2	NA	TRBJ1-3
TGTGCCAGCTCACCGCCTTCGACAGGGCCCATTCAGTACTTC	CASSPPSTGPIQYF	NA	14	TRBV18	TRBD1	TRBJ2-4
TGTGCCAGCAGCTCAGAACGGGAAACTGAAGCTTTCTTT	CASSSERETEAFF	NA	13	TRBV7-2	NA	TRBJ1-1
TGTGCCAGCAGCTTGACGAACCTACGAGAGCAGTACTTC	CASSLTNLREQYF	NA	13	TRBV11-3	NA	TRBJ2-7
TGTGCCAGCAGCTTGGGATCCACTGAAGCTTTCTTT	CASSLGSTEAFF	NA	12	TRBV5-6	NA	TRBJ1-1
TGCGCCAGCAGCTTTCAAGGAGACAGGGTCGATGAGCAGTTCTTC	CASSFQGDRVDEQFF	few	15	TRBV5-1	TRBD1	TRBJ2-1
TGCGCCAGCAGCTTCAGGGGGCGAGTCGAGACCCAGTACTTC	CASSFRGRVETQYF	NA	14	TRBV5-1	TRBD1	TRBJ2-5
TGTGCCAGCAGCTTAGGGTCCTGGGGGCAAGAGACCCAGTACTTC	CASSLGSWGQETQYF	NA	15	TRBV11-2	NA	TRBJ2-5
TGTGCCATCAGTGAAAGGGCGAAGACTAGCGGAAGCACAGATACGCAGTATTTT	CAISERAKTSGSTDTQYF	NA	18	TRBV10-3	TRBD2	TRBJ2-3
TGTGCCAGCACCATGACAGCTGGAGGAAACACCATATATTTT	CASTMTAGGNTIYF	NA	14	TRBV28	NA	TRBJ1-3
TGTGCCAGCAGCCCGCCCGGTGGCGTTAGCTCCTACGAGCAGTACTTC	CASSPPGGVSSYEQYF	NA	16	TRBV14	NA	TRBJ2-7
TGTGCCAGCAGCGTTCGGACAGGGCGGGACGAGCAGTACTTC	CASSVRTGRDEQYF	few	14	TRBV9	TRBD1	TRBJ2-7
TGTGCCAGCAGTTTCGGCAGTCAAGAGACCCAGTACTTC	CASSFGSQETQYF	NA	13	TRBV6-5	NA	TRBJ2-5
TGCAGCGACAGAAGGGCGTCCGGAAACACCATATATTTT	CSDRRASGNTIYF	NA	13	TRBV29-1	NA	TRBJ1-3